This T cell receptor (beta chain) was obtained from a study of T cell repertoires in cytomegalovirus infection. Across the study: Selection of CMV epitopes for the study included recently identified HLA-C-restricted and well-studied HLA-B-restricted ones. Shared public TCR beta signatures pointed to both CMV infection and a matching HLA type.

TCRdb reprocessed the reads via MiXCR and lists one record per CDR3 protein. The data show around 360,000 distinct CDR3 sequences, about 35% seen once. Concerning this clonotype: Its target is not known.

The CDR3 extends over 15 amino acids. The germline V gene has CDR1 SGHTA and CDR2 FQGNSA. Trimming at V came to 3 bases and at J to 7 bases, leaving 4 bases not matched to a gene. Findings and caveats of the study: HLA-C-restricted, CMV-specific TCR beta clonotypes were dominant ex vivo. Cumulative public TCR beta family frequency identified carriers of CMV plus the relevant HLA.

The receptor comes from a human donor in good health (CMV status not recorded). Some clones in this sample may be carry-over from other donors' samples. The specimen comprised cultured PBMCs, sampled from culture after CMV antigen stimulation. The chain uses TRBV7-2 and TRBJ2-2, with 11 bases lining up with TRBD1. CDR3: CASSFGQGAVGELFF. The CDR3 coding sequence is TGTGCCAGCAGCTTTGGACAGGGGGCGGTCGGGGAGCTGTTTTTT.